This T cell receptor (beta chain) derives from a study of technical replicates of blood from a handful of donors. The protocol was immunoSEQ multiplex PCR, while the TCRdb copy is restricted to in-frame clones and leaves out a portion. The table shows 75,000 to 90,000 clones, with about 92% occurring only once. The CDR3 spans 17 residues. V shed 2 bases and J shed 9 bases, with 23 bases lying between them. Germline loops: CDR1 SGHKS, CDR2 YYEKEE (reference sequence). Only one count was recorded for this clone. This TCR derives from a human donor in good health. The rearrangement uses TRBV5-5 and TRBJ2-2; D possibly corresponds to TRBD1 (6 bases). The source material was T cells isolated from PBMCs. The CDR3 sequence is CASSLGQGISAARELFF. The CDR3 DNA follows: TGTGCCAGCAGCTTAGGCCAGGGGATTTCCGCCGCCCGGGAGCTGTTTTTT.